Listed below are T cell receptor beta chains from one sample, sequenced in a study of cytomegalovirus exposure and HLA in healthy donors. The method was immunoSEQ multiplex PCR; TCRdb's version includes in-frame clones alone and lacks a portion of them. The table lists roughly 170,000 clones, 80% of them singletons, with about 7% in the top ten. The sequenced material came from PBMCs. All receptors derive from a man under 40 in good health and CMV-seropositive. Both conserved end residues are part of each CDR3. A D gene is named only where the DNA matches it firmly. Where a row states a size, it is once, few, many or the class of an expanded clone; other rows omit it.

TRBV2,TRBJ2-2,.,.,TGTGCCAGCAGGGGGGGGACAAACACCGGGGAGCTGTTTTTT,CASRGGTNTGELFF
TRBV7-9,TRBJ2-5,.,.,TGTGCCAGCAGCTTAGTACCAGCGGCACAAGAGACCCAGTACTTC,CASSLVPAAQETQYF
TRBV5-4,TRBJ2-1,.,.,TGTGCCAGCAGCTTGGTGGAGGGTAGGAGTGAGCAGTTCTTC,CASSLVEGRSEQFF
TRBV6-5,TRBJ1-5,TRBD1,.,TGTGCCAGCAGCGGACAGGCCCCTTGGCAGCCCCAGCATTTT,CASSGQAPWQPQHF
TRBV18,TRBJ2-7,TRBD2,.,TGTGCCAGCTCACCAAAGGCGGGAGGTCTACACGAGCAGTACTTC,CASSPKAGGLHEQYF
TRBV28,TRBJ2-7,.,.,TGTGCCAGCAGTTTGGGGGGTTTGGCCTCCTACGAGCAGTACTTC,CASSLGGLASYEQYF
TRBV9,TRBJ2-3,.,.,TGTGCCAGCACTCAGGGCCCCACAGATACGCAGTATTTT,CASTQGPTDTQYF
TRBV11-2,TRBJ1-2,TRBD1,.,TGTGCCAGCAGCACAATCGCCGGGACAGTTACTAACTATGGCTACACCTTC,CASSTIAGTVTNYGYTF
TRBV28,TRBJ1-1,TRBD1,.,TGTGCCAGCAAAGTCCAGGGACAGGGACCCACTGAAGCTTTCTTT,CASKVQGQGPTEAFF
TRBV4-2,TRBJ2-3,.,.,TGTGCCAGCAGCCAAGATCCCCGAGAAGATACGCAGTATTTT,CASSQDPREDTQYF
TRBV5-5,TRBJ1-1,TRBD1,once,TGTGCCAGCACCCCGACCTTGGGACAGGGGGTTAGGGGGACCAAAGCTTTCTTT,CASTPTLGQGVRGTKAFF
TRBV15,TRBJ1-1,.,.,TGTGCCACCACCACGGGGGAGGGGACTGAAGCTTTCTTT,CATTTGEGTEAFF
TRBV7-9,TRBJ1-2,TRBD1,.,TGTTCCAGCAAAGGACAGGGAGAGAACTATGGCTACACCTTC,CSSKGQGENYGYTF
TRBV18,TRBJ2-1,.,.,TGTGCCAGCTCACCGTCCCTTGCGGGGTCCTACAATGAGCAGTTCTTC,CASSPSLAGSYNEQFF
TRBV25-1,TRBJ1-2,.,.,TGTGCCAGCAGTGATTACGTGTCCTCGGATGGCTACACCTTC,CASSDYVSSDGYTF
TRBV27,TRBJ2-7,.,.,TGTGCCAGTAGGGGGAGCTCCTACGAGCAGTACTTC,CASRGSSYEQYF
TRBV18,TRBJ2-7,TRBD1,.,TGTGCCAGCTCATCCCGGGACAGGGTGTTCGACGAGCAGTACTTC,CASSSRDRVFDEQYF
TRBV30,TRBJ2-7,TRBD2,.,TGTGCCTGGAGCCGAGCGGGAGTCCTCTCCTACGAGCAGTACTTC,CAWSRAGVLSYEQYF
TRBV7-9,TRBJ1-2,.,once,TGTGCCAGCAGCCGCGCAGGGGCTAACTATGGCTACACCTTC,CASSRAGANYGYTF
TRBV4-1,TRBJ2-7,TRBD1,.,TGCGCCAGCAGCAGCCGGGACAGGGGGTACGAGCAGTACTTC,CASSSRDRGYEQYF
TRBV6-1,TRBJ1-2,.,.,TGTGCCAGCAGTGATCGGAGATTATCCTATGGCTACACCTTC,CASSDRRLSYGYTF
TRBV7-2,TRBJ2-1,.,few,TGTGCCAGCATGCGTAGGGGGTGGGCCTACAATGAGCAGTTCTTC,CASMRRGWAYNEQFF
TRBV4-1,TRBJ1-1,.,.,TGCGCCAGCAGCCAGTTAGCGGATAACACTGAAGCTTTCTTT,CASSQLADNTEAFF
TRBV7-8,TRBJ2-1,TRBD2,.,TGTGCCAGCAGCTTAGCGGCTAGCGGGGTTTTTGAGCAGTTCTTC,CASSLAASGVFEQFF
TRBV18,TRBJ2-7,TRBD2,.,TGTGCCAGCTCACGCCTACGGGGGGGAAGCTCCTACGAGCAGTACTTC,CASSRLRGGSSYEQYF
TRBV10-3,TRBJ2-2,TRBD2,.,TGTGCCATCAGGGGAACTAGCGGGGGTAACACCGGGGAGCTGTTTTTT,CAIRGTSGGNTGELFF
TRBV28,TRBJ2-2,.,.,TGTGCCAGCAGTTCGGACACCGGGGAGCTGTTTTTT,CASSSDTGELFF
TRBV30,TRBJ1-1,.,.,TGTGCCTGGAACCAGGGGACGAACACTGAAGCTTTCTTT,CAWNQGTNTEAFF
TRBV27,TRBJ1-6,.,few,TGTGCCAGCAGTCTGACACCCTATAATTCACCCCTCCACTTT,CASSLTPYNSPLHF
TRBV6-1,TRBJ2-7,.,.,TGTGCCAGCAGTCGCATAAGACTTCGCACCTACGAGCAGTACTTC,CASSRIRLRTYEQYF
TRBV6-5,TRBJ1-1,TRBD1,.,TGTGCCAGCAGTTACTCCCTGACAGGGGGCACCGAAGCTTTCTTT,CASSYSLTGGTEAFF
TRBV6-1,TRBJ2-3,.,few,TGTGCCAGCAGTGAACTCGGGACTAGCACAGATACGCAGTATTTT,CASSELGTSTDTQYF
TRBV27,TRBJ2-1,.,.,TGTGCCAGCAGTCCGGCACCAGACTACTGGTCCTACAATGAGCAGTTCTTC,CASSPAPDYWSYNEQFF
TRBV2,TRBJ1-4,TRBD1,.,TGTGCCAGCAGTGGAGAGGGACAGGGAAATGAAAAACTGTTTTTT,CASSGEGQGNEKLFF
TRBV4-1,TRBJ1-2,TRBD1,.,TGCGCCAGCAGCCAAGGACCCGGGACAGAGAGGAGCTATGGCTACACCTTC,CASSQGPGTERSYGYTF
TRBV27,TRBJ2-3,.,.,TGTGCCAGCAGTGCCGGACACAACACAGATACGCAGTATTTT,CASSAGHNTDTQYF
TRBV9,TRBJ2-3,TRBD2,.,TGTGCCAGCAGCGTACCCCGGGGACTAGCGGGCGGCCGAGATACGCAGTATTTT,CASSVPRGLAGGRDTQYF
TRBV6-1,TRBJ2-1,TRBD2,.,TGTGCCAGCAGTGAATCGCCTAGCGGGAGGGCAGATGAGCAGTTCTTC,CASSESPSGRADEQFF
TRBV6-5,TRBJ2-5,TRBD2,few,TGTGCCAGCAGAGAGGGCGGGGGTCAAGAGACCCAGTACTTC,CASREGGGQETQYF
TRBV10-3,TRBJ1-1,TRBD1,.,TGTGCCATCAGGACCGGGACAGCGAACACTGAAGCTTTCTTT,CAIRTGTANTEAFF
TRBV4-1,TRBJ2-6,.,.,TGCGCCAGCAGCCAAGAGCCCAGGGTATCTGGGGCCAACGTCCTGACTTTC,CASSQEPRVSGANVLTF
TRBV6-1,TRBJ1-4,TRBD1,.,TGTGCCAGCAGTCGGACAGGGGGACGTGAAAAACTGTTTTTT,CASSRTGGREKLFF
TRBV5-1,TRBJ1-3,.,.,TGCGCCAGCAGCTTGGATTCCCACTCTGGAAACACCATATATTTT,CASSLDSHSGNTIYF
TRBV7-3,TRBJ2-3,.,.,TGTGCCAGCAGTTTATCCCCGTTGTTAGTGCAGTATTTT,CASSLSPLLVQYF
TRBV19,TRBJ2-2,TRBD2,.,TGTGCCAGTAGTATCGGACTAGCGGGAGTGGTCACCGGGGAGCTGTTTTTT,CASSIGLAGVVTGELFF
TRBV15,TRBJ1-4,.,.,TGTGCCACCAGCAGAGGCAGGCAGGGTGGTGAAAAACTGTTTTTT,CATSRGRQGGEKLFF